One sample yielded the 18 T cell receptor beta chains listed below, sequenced in a study of blood T cell repertoires in COVID-19. TCRdb's copy holds only in-frame clones and misses some; the assay was immunoSEQ multiplex PCR. Among over 200,000 clones listed, about 89% were seen once. The specimen sequenced was peripheral blood. These receptors were taken from a man in his 60s who had recovered from COVID-19.

This clone was counted a single time. The CDR3 nucleotides are TGTGCCAGCAGTTTTCGGGGACAGGGAAACACTGAAGCTTTCTTT. Amino acids: CASSFRGQGNTEAFF. The chain has TRBV27 and TRBJ1-1, with TRBD1 identical over 9 bases. The V gene's germline CDR1 is MNHEY and CDR2 SMNVEV (reference sequence). This CDR3 has 15 residues. After removal of 3 bases from V and 2 bases from J, the junction contained 4 bases not matched to a gene.

The chain links TRBV2 to TRBJ1-2, with TRBD1 as a possible D gene (6 bases). Per germline, CDR1 SNHLY and CDR2 FYNNEI. The CDR3 spans 14 residues. Trimming cost V 2 bases and J 5 bases, with 12 bases left between them. In nucleotides, the CDR3 is TGTGCCAGCAGTGAATTCAGGGGCTCGTATGGCTACACCTTC. It translates to CASSEFRGSYGYTF.

The chain carries TRBV28 and TRBJ2-2; TRBD1 matches at 7 bases. This CDR3 is 17 amino acids long. Trimming took 6 bases from V and 1 from J; bases not matched to a gene: 11. The germline gives CDR1 MDHEN, CDR2 SYDVKM. The CDR3 DNA sequence: TGTGCCAGCAGCTATCAAACGGGACAGAAGAACACCGGGGAGCTGTTTTTT. It specifies CASSYQTGQKNTGELFF.

This clone was observed once. The chain couples TRBV19 to TRBJ1-5; 7 nucleotides align to TRBD1. J gave up 7 bases and V 9 bases, and 24 bases lay outside the gene matches. Germline values: CDR1 LNHDA, CDR2 SQIVND (reference sequence). The CDR3 consists of 18 residues. The CDR3 loop is CASSRQGPIVEPRQPQHF. The DNA for the CDR3 is TGTGCCAGCTCCCGACAGGGACCGATAGTAGAGCCTAGACAGCCCCAGCATTTT.

This clone was seen once. The chain uses TRBV29-1 and TRBJ1-1; D might be TRBD1 (6 bases). V lost 5 bases, J lost 3 bases, and 19 bases lay in between. The length of the CDR3 is 15 residues. The germline CDR1 and CDR2 sequences are SQVTM and ANQGSEA. The CDR3 is CSVRGGGAQYTEAFF. CDR3 nucleotide sequence: TGCAGCGTTAGGGGAGGGGGGGCCCAATACACTGAAGCTTTCTTT.

V and J are TRBV18 and TRBJ2-7; 8 bases line up with TRBD2. This CDR3 contains 15 residues. Losses at the gene ends were 6 bases for V and 2 bases for J; bases not matched to a gene: 9. Germline CDR1 reads KGHSH; CDR2 reads LQKENI. CDR3 amino acids: CASSPTGGAAYEQYF. Here the CDR3 DNA reads TGTGCCAGCTCTCCGACCGGGGGGGCCGCCTACGAGCAGTACTTC.

The chain employs TRBV19 and TRBJ1-1; a weak D match, TRBD1 (5 bases). V was cut by 1 base and J by 11 bases, with 14 bases left in between. Germline V gene sequence: CDR1 LNHDA, CDR2 SQIVND (reference sequence). The CDR3 is made up of 13 amino acids. CDR3 nucleotide sequence: TGTGCCAGTAGTATAGTGAGGGACTCGACGGCTTTCTTT. Residues: CASSIVRDSTAFF.

This chain connects TRBV6-5 to TRBJ2-1; 7 bases are shared with TRBD2. V dropped 6 bases and J dropped 2; count of bases not matched to a gene: 7. The CDR3 contains 15 residues. From germline, CDR1 is MNHEY and CDR2 SVGAGI. CDR3 nucleotide sequence: TGTGCCAGCAGCCCCATGGCGGGAGCCTACAATGAGCAGTTCTTC. Protein product: CASSPMAGAYNEQFF.

CDR3: CASSLGQTLGQETQYF. The CDR3 DNA sequence: TGTGCCAGCAGCTTGGGACAGACCCTGGGACAAGAGACCCAGTACTTC. The chain joins TRBV5-4 to TRBJ2-5; tentative D call: TRBD1 (5 bases). Germline V CDR1 and CDR2: SGHNT, YYREEE (reference sequence). The germline V and J ends were trimmed by 0 bases and 2 bases, with 14 bases remaining between them. This CDR3 has 16 residues. Complete variable domain (other parts from reference TRBV5-4 and TRBJ2-5): ETGVTQSPTHLIKTRGQQVTLRCSSQSGHNTVSWYQQALGQGPQFIFQYYREEENGRGNFPPRFSGLQFPNYSSELNVNALELDDSALYLCASSLGQTLGQETQYFGPGTRLLVL.

V and J are TRBV11-2 and TRBJ2-3; 8 positions match TRBD2. The trim removed 3 bases at V and 3 bases at J, leaving 8 bases unmatched. Germline lookup yields CDR1 SGHAT and CDR2 FQNNGV. The CDR3 has 16 residues. CDR3 nucleotide sequence: TGTGCCAGCAGCTTGGGTGGACTAGCTTCAACAGATACGCAGTATTTT. This translates into CASSLGGLASTDTQYF.

V is TRBV2 and J is TRBJ1-2; 7 nucleotides agree with TRBD1. CDR1 is SNHLY, CDR2 FYNNEI, per germline. V dropped 6 bases and J dropped 8; count of bases not matched to a gene: 9. This CDR3 has 13 amino acids. The DNA of the CDR3 is TGTGCCAGCAGCAAGACAGGGACGGGGGGCTACACCTTC. This codes for CASSKTGTGGYTF.

This sequence joins TRBV2 and TRBJ2-2; D possibly corresponds to TRBD2 (6 bases). V was pared by 8 bases and J by 2 bases, with 12 bases between. The CDR3 is 14 residues long. CDR1 is SNHLY and CDR2 is FYNNEI in the germline V gene. DNA for the CDR3: TGTGCCAGCCGACTAGGCCTCAACACCGGGGAGCTGTTTTTT. Its translation is CASRLGLNTGELFF.

The gene calls are TRBV3-1 (or the pseudogene TRBV3-2) and TRBJ1-2; the match to TRBD1 covers 8 bases. This CDR3 region has 17 residues. Germline trimming cut 0 bases from V and 5 bases from J; bases unmatched to any gene: 11. CDR1 is LGHDT, CDR2 YNNKEL, per germline (reference sequence). For the CDR3, the DNA is TGTGCCAGCAGCCAAGACGCCCCGGGACAGGCGATATATGGCTACACCTTC. Residues: CASSQDAPGQAIYGYTF.

This clone was seen once. The V call is TRBV6-6, the J call TRBJ1-1; D is perhaps TRBD1 (5 bases). This CDR3 region has 14 residues. Germline loops: CDR1 MNHNY, CDR2 SVGAGI (reference sequence). V lost 2 bases, J lost 1 base, and 8 bases lay in between. The CDR3 nucleotides read TGTGCCAGCAGTTACCCGACAGAGAACACTGAAGCTTTCTTT. Translating it yields CASSYPTENTEAFF.

The rearrangement uses TRBV19 and TRBJ2-7; D is unclear. The CDR3 runs to 14 residues. The germline V gene has CDR1 LNHDA and CDR2 SQIVND (reference sequence). V was trimmed by 3 bases and J by 1 base, leaving 10 bases between them. The CDR3 DNA sequence: TGTGCCAGTAGTATCACCGATCGGTCCTACGAGCAGTACTTC. This codes for CASSITDRSYEQYF.

The chain recombines TRBV5-4 with TRBJ2-7, with a possible D match to TRBD1 (7 bases). The CDR3 runs 17 residues. Germline assignment: CDR1 SGHNT and CDR2 YYREEE (reference sequence). Trimming removed 4 bases at V and 0 bases at J, with 20 bases between. DNA for the CDR3: TGTGCCAGCAGCCCAGGGGGGCAGGGACATAGCTCCTACGAGCAGTACTTC. Encoded protein: CASSPGGQGHSSYEQYF.

The chain has TRBV6-7 and TRBJ2-2, with D perhaps TRBD2 (6 bases). TRBV6-7 is designated an ORF whose function remains uncertain. The CDR3 runs 15 residues. Between the trimmed V and J ends, which lost 5 bases and 4 bases, there was a span of 14 bases. CDR3 coding DNA: TGTGCCAGCAGTCGGGACTTCACCCCCACCGGGGAGCTGTTTTTT. Translated: CASSRDFTPTGELFF.

This chain links TRBV10-2 with TRBJ2-3; a possible D gene is TRBD1 (6 bases). Per the germline V gene, CDR1 is WSHSY and CDR2 is SAAADI. The CDR3 has 15 residues. Between the trimmed V and J ends, which lost 6 bases and 4 bases, there was a span of 17 bases. The CDR3 spells CASRQTGARADTQYF. The CDR3 bases are TGCGCCAGCAGACAGACAGGCGCGCGGGCAGATACGCAGTATTTT.